The source of this T cell receptor beta chain is a study of CD8+ T cells in alopecia areata. Across the study: Tofacitinib therapy took 6 to 18 months; 6 months off drug came after. Study conclusions and caveats: Lesional scalp, notably in alopecia totalis/universalis, had clonality above that of normal scalp.

With respect to this clone: Antigen specificity is unknown.

CDR1 SGDLS and CDR2 YYNGEE come from the germline V gene. Trimming shortened V by 0 bases and J by 1 base, and 10 bases separated the two germline ends. This CDR3 has 15 residues. This sample's treatment: oral pan-JAK inhibitor, 5-10 mg twice daily. Sequencing relied on a cDNA template that was reverse transcribed from extracted RNA. Generated by immunoSEQ multiplex PCR, the TCRdb table keeps only in-frame clones and is missing some. The sample shows 150,000 to 250,000 clones, roughly 60% of them seen only once. J is TRBJ1-1 and V is TRBV9, with unresolved D. This receptor was obtained from a human donor with alopecia areata. The input for sequencing was CD4+ T cells sorted from blood, taken at week 24, from a patient treated with tofacitinib. The CDR3 DNA reads TGTGCCAGCAGCGTAGAGAGTTTAGGGAACACTGAAGCTTTCTTT. Amino acid sequence: CASSVESLGNTEAFF.